A selection of T cell receptor beta chains follows, all from one sample in a study of identical twins. TCRdb reprocessed the 5' RACE reads with MiXCR, giving one entry per CDR3 protein. The table includes 140,000 to 150,000 distinct CDR3 sequences, 3% to 4% detected once. Sequencing was carried out using memory T cells sorted from blood. These receptor sequences come from a man between 18 and 29 years old in good health. Each CDR3 is given without its conserved first and last residue. A D gene is named only where the DNA matches it firmly.

TRBD2 | TRBJ2-3 | TRBV11-1 | 13 | ASSRLAGDKDTQY
TRBD2 | TRBJ2-1 | TRBV20-1 | 13 | SARDPKGLDNEQF
NA | TRBJ1-3 | TRBV15 | 11 | ATSEDSGNTIY
NA | TRBJ2-3 | TRBV12-3/TRBV12-4 | 13 | ASSTRESGTDTQY
TRBD1 | TRBJ2-5 | TRBV12-3/TRBV12-4 | 12 | ASSRGQGVKTQY
TRBD2 | TRBJ2-3 | TRBV7-9 | 14 | ASSPTIAGLIDTQY
TRBD2 | TRBJ2-3 | TRBV20-1 | 9 | SAGTSGPQY
TRBD2 | TRBJ2-1 | TRBV19 | 13 | ASSITSGRAHEQF
NA | TRBJ2-1 | TRBV11-1 | 14 | ASSLRISGSYNEQF
TRBD2 | TRBJ2-2 | TRBV20-1 | 13 | SARGTSTLTGELF
NA | TRBJ1-5 | TRBV20-1 | 12 | SARFPEWNQPQH
NA | TRBJ2-1 | TRBV20-1 | 16 | SASPFSGHTPEYNEQF
TRBD1 | TRBJ2-6 | TRBV4-1 | 15 | ASSPGDRKSGANVLT
NA | TRBJ2-5 | TRBV11-3 | 10 | ASSRRRETQY
NA | TRBJ2-1 | TRBV11-2 | 12 | ASLASSSYNEQF
NA | TRBJ1-4 | TRBV28 | 11 | ASSLGLGEKLF